This paragraph reports one T cell receptor beta chain. Its antigen is not identified. This sample stems from a study of cytomegalovirus exposure and HLA in healthy donors. Both 60 Vbeta primers and 13 Jbeta primers went into the PCR. Repertoires were generated with immunoSEQ multiplex PCR, while TCRdb's copy carries only in-frame clones and drops some. The profile shows about 140,000 clones, over 70% of them singletons. CDR3 length: 16 residues. V was clipped by 4 bases and J by 4 bases; unmatched bases: 12. Germline assignment: CDR1 SGDLS and CDR2 YYNGEE. Findings of the study overall: Most subjects' HLA-A and HLA-B alleles were reportedly predicted from TCR beta sequences.

Specimen: PBMCs. The J gene is TRBJ2-3, the V gene TRBV9; 7 nucleotides align to TRBD2. This receptor was identified in a man aged 40-49 years in good health and CMV-seronegative. The CDR3 nucleotides read TGTGCCAGCAGCACTGGGACTAATCAAGCGTCAGATACGCAGTATTTT. Protein: CASSTGTNQASDTQYF.